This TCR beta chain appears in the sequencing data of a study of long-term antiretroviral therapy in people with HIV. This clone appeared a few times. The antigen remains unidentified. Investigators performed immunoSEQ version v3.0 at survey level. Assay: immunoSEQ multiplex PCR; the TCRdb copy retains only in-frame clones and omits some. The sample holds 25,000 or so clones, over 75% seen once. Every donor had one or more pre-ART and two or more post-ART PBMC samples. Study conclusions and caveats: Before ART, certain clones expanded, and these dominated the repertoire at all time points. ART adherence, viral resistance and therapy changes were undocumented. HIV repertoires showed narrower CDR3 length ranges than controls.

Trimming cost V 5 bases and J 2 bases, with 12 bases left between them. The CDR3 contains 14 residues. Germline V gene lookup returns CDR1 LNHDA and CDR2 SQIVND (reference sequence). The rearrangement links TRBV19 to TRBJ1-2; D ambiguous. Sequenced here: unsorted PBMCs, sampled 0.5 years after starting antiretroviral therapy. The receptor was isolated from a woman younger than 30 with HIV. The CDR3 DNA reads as TGTGCCAGTAGTTCGGGCAGAAGCAACTATGGCTACACCTTC. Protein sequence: CASSSGRSNYGYTF.